Reported below is one T cell receptor (beta chain). Its antigen is as yet unknown. The treatment was: around 19 received Ad26.COV2.S at low or high dose, single or two shots; about five received placebo; per-sample allocation not given. Sampling happened 63 days after the first vaccine or placebo injection. Based in Boston, the donor was an adult of 18-55 years. These data come from a study of Ad26.COV2.S vaccination and SARS-CoV-2 variants. Study at large: The vaccine Ad26.COV2.S was put into the muscle once, or twice with 56 days between.

The repertoire was sequenced with immunoSEQ multiplex PCR; TCRdb's copy has only in-frame clones and lacks some. The table lists roughly 250,000 clones, approximately 90% of them singletons. Overall study results and limits: Recipients of vaccine and of placebo showed similar breadth of their non-spike TCR repertoires.

This CDR3 comprises 16 residues. V dropped 3 bases and J dropped 2 bases, with 15 bases sitting between them. Germline V gene data show CDR1 as WSHSY and CDR2 as SAAADI. This TCR derives from a person aged 18 to 65 who received the Ad26.COV2.S COVID-19 vaccine or a placebo. V is TRBV10-2 and J is TRBJ2-3; weak D call: TRBD2 (7 bases). Sample: peripheral blood, taken in a trial of Ad26.COV2.S vaccine versus placebo. The CDR3 DNA reads as TGCGCCAGCAGTGAATTTCGGGGGGCGTTCACAGATACGCAGTATTTT. Translation: CASSEFRGAFTDTQYF.